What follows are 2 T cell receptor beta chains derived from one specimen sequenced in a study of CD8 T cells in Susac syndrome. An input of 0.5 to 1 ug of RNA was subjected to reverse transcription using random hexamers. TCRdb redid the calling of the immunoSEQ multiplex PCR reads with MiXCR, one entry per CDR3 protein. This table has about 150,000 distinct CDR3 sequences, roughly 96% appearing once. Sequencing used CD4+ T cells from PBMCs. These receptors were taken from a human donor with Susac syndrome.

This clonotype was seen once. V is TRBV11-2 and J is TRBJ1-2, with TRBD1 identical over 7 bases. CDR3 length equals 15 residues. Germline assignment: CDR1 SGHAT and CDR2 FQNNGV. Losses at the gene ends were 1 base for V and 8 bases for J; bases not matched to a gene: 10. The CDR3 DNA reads TGTGCCAGCAGCTTAGGGCTGACAGGGATGGAAGGCTACACCTTC. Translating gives CASSLGLTGMEGYTF.

Here the CDR3 DNA reads TGCAGTGCTAGGGTGGGGGGCTATGGCTACACCTTC. Residues: CSARVGGYGYTF. The rearrangement joins TRBV20-1 to TRBJ1-2; D possibly corresponds to TRBD1 (5 bases). CDR3 length: 12 residues. Germline CDR1 is DFQATT and CDR2 is SNEGSKA (reference sequence). Deletions cut 3 bases from V and 4 bases from J, with 9 bases between.